The 30 T cell receptor beta chains reported below all come from one sample, sequenced in a study of blood T cell repertoires in COVID-19. Clones were read by immunoSEQ multiplex PCR, and TCRdb kept only the in-frame ones, dropping some. There are some 300,000 clones in the sample; 88% occur only once, and about 1% lies in the top ten. Input material: PBMCs or T cells enriched from blood (not recorded which). These receptor sequences come from a woman aged 25 to 39 who had recovered from COVID-19.

V is TRBV4-1 and J is TRBJ2-7; a possible D gene is TRBD2 (5 bases). This CDR3 is built from 15 residues. Germline V gene data show CDR1 as MGHRA and CDR2 as YSYEKL. Trimming took 4 bases from V and 0 from J, leaving 13 bases between them. In DNA, the CDR3 is TGCGCCAGCAGCCCCCTGAGGGCAGACTCCTACGAGCAGTACTTC. Translation gives CASSPLRADSYEQYF.

The sample holds a few counts of this clone. This rearrangement joins TRBV11-2 to TRBJ1-1; 8 nucleotides line up with TRBD1. Germline V gene data show CDR1 as SGHAT and CDR2 as FQNNGV. This CDR3 spans 17 amino acids. Trimming cost V 2 bases and J 4 bases; bases outside gene matches: 12. CDR3 loop: CASSLWQGAQGGTEAFF. The CDR3 coding sequence is TGTGCCAGCAGCTTATGGCAGGGGGCCCAGGGTGGCACTGAAGCTTTCTTT.

This clone was observed a few times. The CDR3, as DNA: TGTGCCAGCAGCCAGGGGCGATTCACCGGGGAGCTGTTTTTT. This codes for CASSQGRFTGELFF. The chain carries TRBV7-8 and TRBJ2-2; D is possibly TRBD1 (6 bases). Trimming shortened V by 5 bases and J by 4 bases, and 11 bases separated the two germline ends. Per the germline V gene, CDR1 is SGHVS and CDR2 is FQNEAQ. The CDR3 totals 14 residues.

The rearrangement joins TRBV7-2 to TRBJ1-1; the D gene is possibly TRBD1 (6 bases). This CDR3 region has 15 residues. V shed 5 bases and J shed 1 base, with 14 bases lying between them. The V gene's germline CDR1 is SGHTA and CDR2 FQGNSA. CDR3 protein: CASSPRGSSNTEAFF. In DNA form, the CDR3 reads TGTGCCAGCAGCCCGAGGGGGTCGTCGAACACTGAAGCTTTCTTT.

The chain joins TRBV6-5 to TRBJ2-7, with 7 bases lining up with TRBD1. CDR1 is MNHEY, CDR2 SVGAGI, per germline. There are 14 residues in the CDR3. The V segment lost 5 bases and the J segment 6 bases; nucleotides outside the gene matches: 10. DNA for the CDR3: TGTGCCAGCAGTCGCGACAGGGTCGTCTCCGAGCAGTACTTC. Amino acids: CASSRDRVVSEQYF.

Concerning this clone: Its ends do not fully match the called genes, so a read error is possible. The chain joins TRBV28 to TRBJ1-6; D is unclear. Germline V CDR1 and CDR2: MDHEN, SYDVKM. The CDR3 has 14 amino acids. CDR3 region: CASSLVSLNSPLHF. The CDR3 DNA sequence: TGTGCCAGCAGTTTAGTAAGCCTTAATTCGCCCCTCCACTTT.

V is TRBV7-3 and J is TRBJ2-3; D gene ambiguous. Trimming took off 1 base at V and 3 bases at J, with 8 bases between the two ends. The CDR3 runs 14 residues. Germline CDR1 reads SGHTA; CDR2 reads FQGTGA. The CDR3 DNA reads as TGTGCCAGCAGCTTAAATCCGCAGACAGATACGCAGTATTTT. Amino acid sequence: CASSLNPQTDTQYF. The whole variable domain, filled in from reference TRBV7-3 and TRBJ2-3, reads GAGVSQTPSNKVTEKGKYVELRCDPISGHTALYWYRQSLGQGPEFLIYFQGTGAADDSGLPNDRFFAVRPEGSVSTLKIQRTERGDSAVYLCASSLNPQTDTQYFGPGTRLTVL.

This clone was observed once. The chain has TRBV5-4 and TRBJ2-1, with 7 positions matching TRBD1. CDR1 and CDR2 from the germline V gene are SGHNT and YYREEE (reference sequence). Germline trimming cut 0 bases from V and 0 bases from J; bases unmatched to any gene: 0. This CDR3 has 15 amino acids. CDR3 region: CASSLGTGSYNEQFF. The CDR3 nucleotides read TGTGCCAGCAGCTTGGGGACAGGCTCCTACAATGAGCAGTTCTTC. The full variable domain, with the rest looked up from reference TRBV5-4 and TRBJ2-1, is ETGVTQSPTHLIKTRGQQVTLRCSSQSGHNTVSWYQQALGQGPQFIFQYYREEENGRGNFPPRFSGLQFPNYSSELNVNALELDDSALYLCASSLGTGSYNEQFFGPGTRLTVL.

This clone was seen once. The chain employs TRBV18 and TRBJ1-5, with 9 bases identical to TRBD1. The junction had 4 bases not matched to a gene; V was cut back by 1 base and J by 6 bases. The CDR3 sequence is 15 residues long. CDR1 and CDR2 (germline): KGHSH, LQKENI. The CDR3 nucleotides are TGTGCCAGCTCACCACTTACAGGGGGCAGTCAGCCCCAGCATTTT. Amino acid sequence: CASSPLTGGSQPQHF.

The chain carries TRBV7-9 and TRBJ2-1; D gene ambiguous. V gave up 6 bases and J gave up 10 bases, with 13 bases separating them. Germline V gives CDR1 SEHNR, CDR2 FQNEAQ (reference sequence). The CDR3 covers 12 residues. The CDR3 sequence is CASRLVPGEQFF. The CDR3 bases are TGTGCCAGCAGGCTAGTACCCGGCGAGCAGTTCTTC. The variable domain in full, completed from reference TRBV7-9 and TRBJ2-1, reads DTGVSQNPRHKITKRGQNVTFRCDPISEHNRLYWYRQTLGQGPEFLTYFQNEAQLEKSRLLSDRFSAERPKGSFSTLEIQRTEQGDSAMYLCASRLVPGEQFFGPGTRLTVL.

V gene TRBV10-3 combines with J gene TRBJ1-2, with D unresolved. The CDR3 runs to 14 residues. V was shortened by 0 bases and J by 3 bases, with 8 bases between the two germline ends. Per germline, CDR1 ENHRY and CDR2 SYGVKD. CDR3 sequence (DNA): TGTGCCATCAGTGAGTCGCCCCCGGACTATGGCTACACCTTC. Its protein product is CAISESPPDYGYTF.

This chain joins TRBV5-4 and TRBJ2-5, with 7 bases aligning to TRBD1. Per germline, CDR1 SGHNT and CDR2 YYREEE (reference sequence). This CDR3 has 18 amino acids. With V trimmed by 2 bases and J by 5 bases, 18 bases remained unmatched. CDR3 bases: TGTGCCAGCAGCTTCATTCGACAGGGTCTAGGGTACGGGGAGACCCAGTACTTC. It yields the protein CASSFIRQGLGYGETQYF.

This rearrangement joins TRBV13 to TRBJ2-1; TRBD2 agrees at 9 bases. The V gene end was trimmed by 2 bases and the J gene end by 8 bases; junction bases not matched to a gene: 7. This CDR3 spans 15 amino acids. Germline values: CDR1 PRHDT, CDR2 FYEKMQ (reference sequence). In DNA, the CDR3 is TGTGCCAGCAGCTTAATGGCGGGGGGGTTGGATGAGCAGTTCTTC. Protein sequence: CASSLMAGGLDEQFF. Drawing the rest from reference TRBV13 and TRBJ2-1, the complete variable domain is AAGVIQSPRHLIKEKRETATLKCYPIPRHDTVYWYQQGPGQDPQFLISFYEKMQSDKGSIPDRFSAQQFSDYHSELNMSSLELGDSALYFCASSLMAGGLDEQFFGPGTRLTVL.

The chain joins TRBV6-5 to TRBJ1-6, with 8 bases aligning to TRBD1. The germline CDR1 and CDR2 sequences are MNHEY and SVGAGI. The V and J ends lost 5 bases and 7 bases, in that order; junction bases with no gene match: 7. The CDR3 loop spans 15 amino acids. The CDR3 DNA sequence: TGTGCCAGCAGTCCCATCAGGGGGCTCAATTCACCCCTCCACTTT. Translated: CASSPIRGLNSPLHF.

V usage is TRBV7-3 and J usage is TRBJ1-1; no reliable D call. This CDR3 has 15 amino acids. Per the germline V gene, CDR1 is SGHTA and CDR2 is FQGTGA. V was trimmed by 5 bases and J by 1 base, leaving 14 bases between them. CDR3 residues: CASSATTGENTEAFF. CDR3 nucleotide sequence: TGTGCCAGCAGCGCCACGACGGGAGAGAACACTGAAGCTTTCTTT.

J is TRBJ2-3 and V is TRBV29-1, with TRBD1 as a possible D gene (5 bases). This CDR3 has 14 amino acids. CDR1 and CDR2 (germline): SQVTM, ANQGSEA. V lost 4 bases and J 1 base, leaving 12 bases between the germline ends. The CDR3 DNA reads as TGCAGCGTTGCCTATCAGGGCGGCACAGATACGCAGTATTTT. Translating gives CSVAYQGGTDTQYF.

In this sample, this clone turned up once. The chain is built from TRBV10-3 and TRBJ1-1; TRBD1 is a possible D gene (5 bases). Trimming removed 4 bases at V and 5 bases at J, with 11 bases between. Germline assignment: CDR1 ENHRY and CDR2 SYGVKD. CDR3 length: 13 residues. The chain's CDR3 is CAISGGVGTEAFF. The CDR3 bases are TGTGCCATCAGTGGGGGGGTGGGAACTGAAGCTTTCTTT.

Concerning this clone itself: Other nucleotide sequences in the sample specify the same CDR3. The J gene is TRBJ1-2, the V gene TRBV28; the D gene is possibly TRBD1 (6 bases). V lost 6 bases to trimming and J lost 8 bases, with 10 bases between them. The CDR3 sequence is 11 residues long. Germline lookup yields CDR1 MDHEN and CDR2 SYDVKM. The CDR3 loop is CASRHRDGYTF. Here the CDR3 DNA reads TGTGCCAGCAGGCACAGGGACGGCTACACCTTC.

As DNA, the CDR3 is TGTGCCAGTAGTATCCTCGCAGGGACTAGCGGGGGGACCCAGTACTTC. Protein product: CASSILAGTSGGTQYF. The chain recombines TRBV19 with TRBJ2-5, with TRBD2 matching over 14 bases. Per the germline V gene, CDR1 is LNHDA and CDR2 is SQIVND (reference sequence). V lost 3 bases, J lost 7 bases, and 7 bases stayed unmatched. CDR3 size: 16 residues.

This chain connects TRBV15 to TRBJ1-2; 8 bases map to TRBD1. Germline assignment: CDR1 LNHNV and CDR2 YYDKDF (reference sequence). This CDR3 has 15 residues. V dropped 5 bases and J dropped 0; count of bases not matched to a gene: 5. In nucleotides, the CDR3 is TGTGCCACCAGCCGACGGACAGGGACTAACTATGGCTACACCTTC. Protein product: CATSRRTGTNYGYTF.

The genes are TRBV11-2 and TRBJ2-7; TRBD1 is a possible D gene (7 bases). V lost 5 bases to trimming and J lost 6 bases, with 20 bases between them. CDR1 and CDR2 (germline): SGHAT, FQNNGV. CDR3 length equals 15 residues. CDR3 residues: CASSTHRGGLREQYF. DNA of the CDR3: TGTGCCAGCAGCACACACAGGGGAGGACTACGCGAGCAGTACTTC.

This clone occurred once. The rearrangement joins TRBV3-1 (or the pseudogene TRBV3-2) to TRBJ1-5; tentative D call: TRBD1 (5 bases). CDR3 length: 13 residues. The V and J ends lost 4 bases and 8 bases respectively, with 12 bases between them. Germline values: CDR1 LGHDT, CDR2 YNNKEL (reference sequence). CDR3 coding DNA: TGTGCCAGCAGCCTGGCCAGGGCGAAGCCCCAGCATTTT. It specifies CASSLARAKPQHF.

This chain uses TRBV30 with TRBJ2-2; weak D call: TRBD2 (5 bases). In germline, CDR1 is GTSNPN, CDR2 SVGIG (reference sequence). V was trimmed by 3 bases and J by 4 bases, leaving 12 bases between them. The length of the CDR3 is 14 residues. The CDR3 DNA follows: TGTGCCTGGAGCCAAACTAGACCCACCGGGGAGCTGTTTTTT. This gives the protein CAWSQTRPTGELFF. The full variable domain, with the rest looked up from reference TRBV30 and TRBJ2-2, is SQTIHQWPATLVQPVGSPLSLECTVEGTSNPNLYWYRQAAGRGLQLLFYSVGIGQISSEVPQNLSASRPQDRQFILSSKKLLLSDSGFYLCAWSQTRPTGELFFGEGSRLTVL.

This rearrangement joins TRBV11-1 to TRBJ2-3; 8 bases are shared with TRBD1. The CDR3 length is 15 residues. Germline CDR1 SGHAT, CDR2 FQDESV (reference sequence). V lost 4 bases to trimming and J lost 2 bases; unmatched junction nucleotides: 5. DNA of the CDR3: TGTGCCAGCAGCTCCAGACAGGGGCCCACAGATACGCAGTATTTT. It yields the protein CASSSRQGPTDTQYF.

This rearrangement joins TRBV3-1 (or the pseudogene TRBV3-2) to TRBJ1-2, with D possibly matching TRBD1 (5 bases). Germline V gene data show CDR1 as LGHDT and CDR2 as YNNKEL (reference sequence). The CDR3 runs to 12 residues. Trimming stripped 6 bases from V and 5 bases from J, with 10 bases between. Here the CDR3 reads CASSPGGYGYTF. The DNA for the CDR3 is TGTGCCAGCAGTCCGGGGGGATATGGCTACACCTTC.

This clone was recorded once. The chain carries TRBV5-1 and TRBJ2-7, with TRBD2 matching over 10 bases. The V and J ends lost 4 bases and 5 bases, in that order; junction bases with no gene match: 15. This CDR3 contains 17 residues. In germline, CDR1 is SGHRS, CDR2 YFSETQ. The CDR3: CASSPTAPAGGIHEQYF. The CDR3 bases are TGCGCCAGCAGCCCCACCGCTCCAGCGGGAGGGATCCACGAGCAGTACTTC.

Here the CDR3 reads CASSDPGQGLDTIYF. In DNA form, the CDR3 reads TGTGCCAGCAGTGATCCCGGACAGGGGTTAGACACCATATATTTT. The V and J genes are TRBV2 and TRBJ1-3, with 9 bases matching TRBD1. The CDR3 length is 15 residues. Germline lookup yields CDR1 SNHLY and CDR2 FYNNEI. The J segment lost 8 bases and the V segment lost 3 bases, leaving 8 bases of the junction unmatched.

The rearrangement joins TRBV4-3 to TRBJ2-4, with TRBD2 matching over 7 bases. V lost 4 bases, J lost 5 bases, and 8 bases stayed unmatched. Germline V CDR1 and CDR2: LGHNA, YSLEER. CDR3 length equals 15 residues. CDR3 protein: CASSRGPGGQNIQYF. The DNA of the CDR3 is TGCGCCAGCAGCCGTGGCCCGGGAGGACAAAACATTCAGTACTTC.

The rearrangement joins TRBV6-4 to TRBJ2-1; D may be TRBD1 (6 bases). The CDR3 loop spans 13 amino acids. Trimming took 9 bases from V and 5 from J, leaving 14 bases between them. Germline-derived CDR1 and CDR2 are MRHNA and SNTAGT. CDR3 coding DNA: TGTGCCAGTCGAGGGGGTCTTAACAATGAGCAGTTCTTC. It encodes CASRGGLNNEQFF.

The gene calls are TRBV19 and TRBJ1-1; 8 nucleotides agree with TRBD1. The V segment lost 4 bases and the J segment 11 bases; nucleotides outside the gene matches: 18. Per germline, CDR1 LNHDA and CDR2 SQIVND (reference sequence). The CDR3 extends over 16 amino acids. The CDR3 DNA follows: TGTGCCAGTAGTACCCTCCAGGGCAGGGGGCATAGTCTGGCTTTCTTT. Translating it yields CASSTLQGRGHSLAFF.